A single sample gave rise to the 19 T cell receptor beta chains below, sequenced in a study of long-term antiretroviral therapy in people with HIV. It was version v3.0 of the immunoSEQ assay that was run at survey level. The data were produced by immunoSEQ multiplex PCR, yet TCRdb's version contains in-frame clones alone and is incomplete. This table holds 30,000 or so clones, approximately 90% found once. Sequenced here: unsorted PBMCs, sampled around 5 years before starting antiretroviral therapy. The receptors originated from a man aged 50 to 59 with HIV.

V usage is TRBV7-2 and J usage is TRBJ2-5; D is unresolved. Germline loops: CDR1 SGHTA, CDR2 FQGNSA. This CDR3 contains 14 residues. Trimming removed 6 bases at V and 3 bases at J, with 14 bases between. Here the CDR3 DNA reads TGTGCCAGCAGTAGCCAGAGCCCAGAAGAGACCCAGTACTTC. Translating it yields CASSSQSPEETQYF.

This chain connects TRBV29-1 to TRBJ2-1, with TRBD1 as a possible D gene (5 bases). The germline V gene encodes CDR1 SQVTM and CDR2 ANQGSEA. V lost 3 bases and J lost 5, with 17 bases in between. CDR3 size: 15 residues. CDR3 DNA: TGCAGCGTTGACGTGGGGCTACACCTCAACAATGAGCAGTTCTTC. Translation gives CSVDVGLHLNNEQFF.

The chain uses TRBV7-3 and TRBJ2-1; D may match TRBD1 or TRBD2 (5 bases each). The CDR3 length is 14 residues. Trimming left V 4 bases short and J 10 bases short, with 17 bases between. Germline assignment: CDR1 SGHTA and CDR2 FQGTGA. The CDR3 protein is CASSSGTQGLEQFF. The DNA of the CDR3 is TGTGCCAGCAGCTCCGGGACCCAGGGTTTAGAGCAGTTCTTC.

The chain carries TRBV12-5 and TRBJ1-5; 7 nucleotides match TRBD1. Trimming cost V 9 bases and J 2 bases; bases outside gene matches: 4. Germline V lookup: CDR1 LGHNT, CDR2 FRNRAP. This CDR3 has 13 residues. The CDR3 DNA is TGTGCTAGCTGCCAGGGGGGCAATCAGCCCCAGCATTTT. Translating gives CASCQGGNQPQHF. Together with reference TRBV12-5 and TRBJ1-5, the CDR3 gives the full variable domain: DARVTQTPRHKVTEMGQEVTMRCQPILGHNTVFWYRQTMMQGLELLAYFRNRAPLDDSGMPKDRFSAEMPDATLATLKIQPSEPRDSAVYFCASCQGGNQPQHFGDGTRLSIL.

The rearrangement joins TRBV5-6 to TRBJ2-5; TRBD2 agrees at 10 bases. CDR3 length: 14 amino acids. The germline V gene encodes CDR1 SGHDT and CDR2 YYEEEE. Trimming took 4 bases from V and 5 from J; bases not matched to a gene: 5. CDR3 coding DNA: TGTGCCAGCAGCCGGCTAGCGGGGGAGGAGACCCAGTACTTC. It specifies CASSRLAGEETQYF. Full variable domain (missing parts from reference TRBV5-6 and TRBJ2-5): DAGVTQSPTHLIKTRGQQVTLRCSPKSGHDTVSWYQQALGQGPQFIFQYYEEEERQRGNFPDRFSGHQFPNYSSELNVNALLLGDSALYLCASSRLAGEETQYFGPGTRLLVL.

The chain carries TRBV14 and TRBJ2-7; TRBD1 matches 11 bases. The V gene end was trimmed by 3 bases and the J gene end by 2 bases; junction bases not matched to a gene: 3. The CDR3 has 15 residues. Per germline, CDR1 SGHDN and CDR2 FVKESK. The CDR3 DNA is TGTGCCAGCAGCCACGGGACAGGGGGACCCTACGAGCAGTACTTC. Translation: CASSHGTGGPYEQYF.

The V and J genes are TRBV5-1 and TRBJ2-5; D may be TRBD1 (6 bases). V lost 0 bases and J lost 2, with 11 bases in between. This CDR3 has 15 residues. Germline values: CDR1 SGHRS, CDR2 YFSETQ. The CDR3 nucleotides read TGCGCCAGCAGCTTGGAAAGACAGGTACAAGAGACCCAGTACTTC. As protein: CASSLERQVQETQYF. The full variable domain, completed using reference TRBV5-1 and TRBJ2-5, is KAGVTQTPRYLIKTRGQQVTLSCSPISGHRSVSWYQQTPGQGLQFLFEYFSETQRNKGNFPGRFSGRQFSNSRSEMNVSTLELGDSALYLCASSLERQVQETQYFGPGTRLLVL.

The chain is built from TRBV30 and TRBJ1-1; weak D call: TRBD1 (6 bases). In germline, CDR1 is GTSNPN, CDR2 SVGIG (reference sequence). V lost 2 bases and J 8 bases, leaving 9 bases between the germline ends. The CDR3 loop spans 11 amino acids. The CDR3 bases are TGTGCCTGGAGTTGGGGGACAGAAGCTTTCTTT. It yields the protein CAWSWGTEAFF.

The genes are TRBV21-1 and TRBJ2-1; the table gives TRBD2 as D, unverified against the DNA. TRBV21-1 is listed as a pseudogene. The CDR3 is 17 residues long. The CDR3, as DNA: TGTGCCAGCGGGCACTGGGAGGAGGGACGCTCCTACAATGAGCAGTTCTTC. Residues: CASGHWEEGRSYNEQFF.

This clone was seen a few times. The chain employs TRBV7-6 and TRBJ1-2; 7 bases are a match to TRBD1. The CDR3 extends over 15 amino acids. With 4 bases clipped from V and 4 bases from J, the junction kept 9 bases outside the gene matches. Germline CDR1 SGHVS, CDR2 FNYEAQ. In nucleotides, the CDR3 is TGTGCCAGCAGCTCCCAACAGGGGCCCGGCTATGGCTACACCTTC. Translated: CASSSQQGPGYGYTF.

The rearrangement links TRBV5-1 to TRBJ2-3; D possibly uses TRBD1 or TRBD2 (6 bases each). V lost 7 bases, J lost 7 bases, and 22 bases lay in between. From germline, CDR1 is SGHRS and CDR2 YFSETQ. This CDR3 has 15 amino acids. The CDR3, as DNA: TGCGCCAGCTCTGGGGGGCAGGGAACTGTGAATACGCAGTATTTT. Its protein is CASSGGQGTVNTQYF. The variable domain in full, with the rest retrieved from reference TRBV5-1 and TRBJ2-3, is KAGVTQTPRYLIKTRGQQVTLSCSPISGHRSVSWYQQTPGQGLQFLFEYFSETQRNKGNFPGRFSGRQFSNSRSEMNVSTLELGDSALYLCASSGGQGTVNTQYFGPGTRLTVL.

This clone was seen once. This sequence joins TRBV6-1 and TRBJ2-7; 7 nucleotides align to TRBD2. The junction had 9 bases not matched to a gene; V was cut back by 6 bases and J by 1 base. CDR3 length: 15 amino acids. Germline V gene data show CDR1 as MNHNS and CDR2 as SASEGT. CDR3 DNA sequence: TGTGCCAGCAGGAACGGACTAGACGGGTCCTACGAGCAGTACTTC. Translation: CASRNGLDGSYEQYF.

The gene calls are TRBV18 and TRBJ1-4; D gene uncertain. Deletions cut 6 bases from V and 8 bases from J, with 16 bases between. The CDR3 is 14 amino acids. In germline, CDR1 is KGHSH, CDR2 LQKENI. The CDR3 sequence is CASSTLPSGEKLFF. CDR3 nucleotides: TGTGCCAGCTCCACCCTTCCGAGTGGGGAAAAACTGTTTTTT.

This clone was seen a single time. The V and J genes are TRBV4-2 and TRBJ2-1, with 7 positions matching TRBD2. The J segment lost 8 bases and the V segment lost 3 bases, leaving 13 bases of the junction unmatched. Looked up from germline, CDR1 is LGHNA and CDR2 is YNFKEQ. The CDR3 contains 16 residues. The CDR3 sequence is CASSQGTSDFGHEQFF. DNA of the CDR3: TGTGCCAGCAGCCAGGGTACTAGCGACTTTGGGCATGAGCAGTTCTTC.

The genes are TRBV7-8 and TRBJ2-1; TRBD1 might be the D (5 bases). Germline assignment: CDR1 SGHVS and CDR2 FQNEAQ. The length of the CDR3 is 14 residues. V was trimmed by 5 bases and J by 9 bases, leaving 17 bases between them. CDR3 DNA: TGTGCCAGCAGCCCGCTAAATGGGGCGGCTGAGCAGTTCTTC. Translated: CASSPLNGAAEQFF.

The CDR3 nucleotides read TGCGCCAGCAGCCCGGGGGACACCGGGGAGCTGTTTTTT. It codes for CASSPGDTGELFF. J is TRBJ2-2 and V is TRBV5-1; tentative D call: TRBD2 (6 bases). The CDR3 is 13 residues long. Trimming removed 4 bases from V and 3 bases from J, with 7 bases in between. Germline V gene sequence: CDR1 SGHRS, CDR2 YFSETQ. The full variable domain, its missing parts supplied by reference TRBV5-1 and TRBJ2-2, is KAGVTQTPRYLIKTRGQQVTLSCSPISGHRSVSWYQQTPGQGLQFLFEYFSETQRNKGNFPGRFSGRQFSNSRSEMNVSTLELGDSALYLCASSPGDTGELFFGEGSRLTVL.

V usage is TRBV6-5 and J usage is TRBJ2-7; no reliable D call. Trimming stripped 2 bases from V and 6 bases from J, with 20 bases between. Germline loops: CDR1 MNHEY, CDR2 SVGAGI. The CDR3 runs 16 residues. The CDR3 DNA reads as TGTGCCAGCAGTTACCATCTAGTCAAACCGTCTTTCGAGCAGTACTTC. Protein: CASSYHLVKPSFEQYF.

The chain combines TRBV30 with TRBJ1-4, with D tentatively TRBD1 (5 bases). Germline V gene lookup returns CDR1 GTSNPN and CDR2 SVGIG (reference sequence). This CDR3 has 12 amino acids. V gave up 2 bases and J gave up 8 bases, with 9 bases separating them. CDR3 nucleotides: TGTGCCTGGAGTCCGGGGCTAGAAAAACTGTTTTTT. This translates into CAWSPGLEKLFF.

For this clone: The germline gene is not matched at one end of the junction; a read error may be the cause. J is TRBJ2-7 and V is TRBV6-5, with D possibly called TRBD1 or TRBD2 (5 bases each). Germline lookup yields CDR1 MNHEY and CDR2 SVGAGI. This CDR3 has 13 amino acids. Here the CDR3 DNA reads TGTGCCAGCAGTCCGCCGGGACGCAGTAAAGTGAACTTC. Translation: CASSPPGRSKVNF.